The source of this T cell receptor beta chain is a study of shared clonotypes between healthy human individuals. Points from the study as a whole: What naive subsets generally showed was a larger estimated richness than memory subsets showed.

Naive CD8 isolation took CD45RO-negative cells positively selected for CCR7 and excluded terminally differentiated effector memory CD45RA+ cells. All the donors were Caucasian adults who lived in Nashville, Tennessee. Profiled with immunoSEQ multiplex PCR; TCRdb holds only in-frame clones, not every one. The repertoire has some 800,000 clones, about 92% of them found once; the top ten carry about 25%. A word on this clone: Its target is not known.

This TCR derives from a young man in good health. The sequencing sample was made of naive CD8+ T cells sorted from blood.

CDR3 bases: TGCAGCGTCCACCTACCCCAAAGGGACAGGAACAATGAGCAGTTCTTC. This translates into CSVHLPQRDRNNEQFF. The chain uses TRBV29-1 and TRBJ2-1; the match to TRBD1 covers 8 bases. Looked up from germline, CDR1 is SQVTM and CDR2 is ANQGSEA. This CDR3 has 16 residues. J lost 5 bases, V lost 6 bases, and 15 bases had no gene match.